This TCR beta chain was identified during a study of blood T cell repertoires in COVID-19. Profiled with immunoSEQ multiplex PCR; TCRdb holds only in-frame clones, not every one. Among 90,000 to 150,000 clones listed, around 89% were seen once. This CDR3 has 12 amino acids. The V and J ends lost 6 bases and 5 bases, in that order; junction bases with no gene match: 3. CDR1 KGHSH and CDR2 LQKENI come from the germline V gene. The chain employs TRBV18 and TRBJ2-5; 7 bases are shared with TRBD1. The material sequenced was peripheral blood. The clonotype comes from a man between 65 and 85 years old with active or convalescent COVID-19. This chain's CDR3 is CASSHRGETQYF. CDR3 DNA: TGTGCCAGCTCCCACAGGGGTGAGACCCAGTACTTC. Full variable domain (outside the CDR3, taken from reference TRBV18 and TRBJ2-5): NAGVMQNPRHLVRRRGQEARLRCSPMKGHSHVYWYRQLPEEGLKFMVYLQKENIIDESGMPKERFSAEFPKEGPSILRIQQVVRGDSAAYFCASSHRGETQYFGPGTRLLVL.